This T cell receptor beta chain was captured in a study of a mutant IDH1 vaccine in newly diagnosed glioma. Overall study: Of treated patients, approximately 62% were men and about 38% women, averaging roughly 40 years. Antecedent treatment encompassed radiotherapy, temozolomide, or their combination; the majority received both.

Time point given: baseline, week 1 (first vaccination visit). Treatment described: pre-vaccination baseline after standard-of-care therapy. Those who donated had recent WHO grade 3 or 4 IDH1-mutant, ATRX-lost astrocytomas. As to this clone: The antigen is not known.

CDR3 length equals 18 residues. The V and J ends lost 5 bases and 4 bases, in that order; junction bases with no gene match: 15. Looked up from germline, CDR1 is SGHTA and CDR2 is FQGTGA. Only in-frame clones appear in the TCRdb table, and some are missing; sequencing was by immunoSEQ multiplex PCR. In the table there are around 59,000 clones, 91% of which are singletons. Notes on the study in general: Any relationship between pseudoprogression and changes in top peripheral T cell clonotypes seemed absent.

The sequencing used PBMCs, collected from a glioma patient treated with radiotherapy, temozolomide or both. The source of this sequence is a man aged 50-60 years with glioma. The chain couples TRBV7-3 to TRBJ2-1; 9 bases line up with TRBD2. CDR3 sequence (DNA): TGTGCCAGCAGCCCCGAGGCATCCGGGACTAGCTTGTACAATGAGCAGTTCTTC. This encodes CASSPEASGTSLYNEQFF. Based on the CDR3 plus reference TRBV7-3 and TRBJ2-1, the full variable domain is GAGVSQTPSNKVTEKGKYVELRCDPISGHTALYWYRQSLGQGPEFLIYFQGTGAADDSGLPNDRFFAVRPEGSVSTLKIQRTERGDSAVYLCASSPEASGTSLYNEQFFGPGTRLTVL.